Detailed here is one TCR beta chain. Its antigen is unknown. The entry originates in a study of T cell responses to AZD1222 COVID-19 vaccine. Findings of the study overall: The peak T cell response came first, and repertoires were sampled only after it. Nearly half of spike-specific TCRs reportedly target unmutated variant regions. Females outnumbered males among donors, who were mostly white British; clonal diversity was possibly underestimated. At baseline, just 5 or 6 AZD1222 recipients tested seropositive.

CDR3 length equals 14 residues. Between the trimmed V and J ends, which lost 4 bases and 5 bases, there was a span of 13 bases. Germline values: CDR1 SGHDT, CDR2 YYEEEE. Clones were sequenced by immunoSEQ multiplex PCR, and TCRdb holds only the in-frame ones, with some missing. The sample lists approximately 110,000 clones; approximately 90% were seen once. V usage is TRBV5-6 and J usage is TRBJ1-5, with D perhaps matching TRBD1 (5 bases). The material was peripheral blood, obtained 28 days after the second AZD1222 dose. This TCR derives from an adult who received the AZD1222 COVID-19 vaccine. The CDR3 DNA reads TGTGCCAGCAGCCTCGGGGGGACTTATCAGCCCCAGCATTTT. Protein product: CASSLGGTYQPQHF.